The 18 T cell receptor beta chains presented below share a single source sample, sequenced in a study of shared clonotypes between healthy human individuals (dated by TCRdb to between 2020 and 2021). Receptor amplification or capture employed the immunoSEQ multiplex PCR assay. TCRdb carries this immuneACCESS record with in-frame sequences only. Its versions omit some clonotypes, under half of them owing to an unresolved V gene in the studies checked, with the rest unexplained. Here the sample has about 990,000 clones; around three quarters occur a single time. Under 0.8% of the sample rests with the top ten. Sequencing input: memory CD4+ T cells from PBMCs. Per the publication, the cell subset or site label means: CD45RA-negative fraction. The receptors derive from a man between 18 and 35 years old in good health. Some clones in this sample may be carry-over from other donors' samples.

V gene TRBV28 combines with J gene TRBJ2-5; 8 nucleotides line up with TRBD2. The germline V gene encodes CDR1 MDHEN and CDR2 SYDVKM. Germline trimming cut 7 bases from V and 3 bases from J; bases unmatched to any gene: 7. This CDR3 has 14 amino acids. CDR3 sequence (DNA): TGTGCCAGCAAGGGGGGGCGGGAGGAAGAGACCCAGTACTTC. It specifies CASKGGREEETQYF.

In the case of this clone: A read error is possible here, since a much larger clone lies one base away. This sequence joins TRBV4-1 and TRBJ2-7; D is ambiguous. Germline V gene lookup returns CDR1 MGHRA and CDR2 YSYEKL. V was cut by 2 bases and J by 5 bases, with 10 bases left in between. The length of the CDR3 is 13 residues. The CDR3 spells CASSQSGRHEQYF. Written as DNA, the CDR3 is TGCGCCAGCAGCCAATCCGGCAGACACGAGCAGTACTTC.

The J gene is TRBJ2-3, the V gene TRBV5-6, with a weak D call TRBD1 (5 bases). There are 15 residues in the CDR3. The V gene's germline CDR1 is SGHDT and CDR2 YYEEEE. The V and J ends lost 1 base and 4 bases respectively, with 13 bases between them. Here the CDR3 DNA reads TGTGCCAGCAGCTTGATAGGGGATGGGGCAGATACGCAGTATTTT. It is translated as CASSLIGDGADTQYF. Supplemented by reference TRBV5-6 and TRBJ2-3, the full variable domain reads DAGVTQSPTHLIKTRGQQVTLRCSPKSGHDTVSWYQQALGQGPQFIFQYYEEEERQRGNFPDRFSGHQFPNYSSELNVNALLLGDSALYLCASSLIGDGADTQYFGPGTRLTVL.

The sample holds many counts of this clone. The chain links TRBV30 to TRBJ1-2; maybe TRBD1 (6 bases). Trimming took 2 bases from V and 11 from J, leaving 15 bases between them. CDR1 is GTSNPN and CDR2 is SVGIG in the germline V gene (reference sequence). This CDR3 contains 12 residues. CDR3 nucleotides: TGTGCCTGGAGTACCGGACAGCCGAGTTACACCTTC. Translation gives CAWSTGQPSYTF.

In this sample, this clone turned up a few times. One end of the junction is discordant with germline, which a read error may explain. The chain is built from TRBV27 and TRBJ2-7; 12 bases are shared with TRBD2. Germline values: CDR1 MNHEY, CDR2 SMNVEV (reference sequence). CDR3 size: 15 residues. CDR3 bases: TGTGCCAGCAGTCCTCAACTAGCGGGAGGCCCAAAGGAAGAGTTC. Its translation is CASSPQLAGGPKEEF.

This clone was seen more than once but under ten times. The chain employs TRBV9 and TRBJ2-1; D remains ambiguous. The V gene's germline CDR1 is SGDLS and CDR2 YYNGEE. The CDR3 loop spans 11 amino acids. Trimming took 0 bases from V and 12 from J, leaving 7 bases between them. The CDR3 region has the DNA TGTGCCAGCAGCGTAGGCGGTCCGCAGTTCTTC. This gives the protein CASSVGGPQFF.

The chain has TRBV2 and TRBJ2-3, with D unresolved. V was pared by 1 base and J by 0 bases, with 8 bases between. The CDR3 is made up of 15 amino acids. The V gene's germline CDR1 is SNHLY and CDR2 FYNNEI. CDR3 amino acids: CASSEELVSTDTQYF. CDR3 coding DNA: TGTGCCAGCAGTGAAGAGCTAGTAAGCACAGATACGCAGTATTTT. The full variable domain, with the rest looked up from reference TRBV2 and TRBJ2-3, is EPEVTQTPSHQVTQMGQEVILRCVPISNHLYFYWYRQILGQKVEFLVSFYNNEISEKSEIFDDQFSVERPDGSNFTLKIRSTKLEDSAMYFCASSEELVSTDTQYFGPGTRLTVL.

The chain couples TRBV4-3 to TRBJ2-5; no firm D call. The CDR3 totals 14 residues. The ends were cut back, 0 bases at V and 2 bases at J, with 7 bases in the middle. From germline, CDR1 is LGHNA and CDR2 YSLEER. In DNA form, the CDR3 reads TGCGCCAGCAGCCAAGAGTACAGACAAGAGACCCAGTACTTC. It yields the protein CASSQEYRQETQYF.

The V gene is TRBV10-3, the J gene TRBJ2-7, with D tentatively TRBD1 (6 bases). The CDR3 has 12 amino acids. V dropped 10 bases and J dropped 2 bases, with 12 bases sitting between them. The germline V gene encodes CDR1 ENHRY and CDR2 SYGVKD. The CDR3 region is CATGTHAYEQYF. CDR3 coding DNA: TGTGCCACCGGGACACACGCCTACGAGCAGTACTTC.

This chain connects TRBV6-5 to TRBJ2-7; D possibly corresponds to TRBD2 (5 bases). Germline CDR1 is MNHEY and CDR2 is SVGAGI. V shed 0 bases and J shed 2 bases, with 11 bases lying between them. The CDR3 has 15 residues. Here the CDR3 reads CASSYSGGLPYEQYF. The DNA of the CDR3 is TGTGCCAGCAGTTACTCGGGCGGGTTGCCCTACGAGCAGTACTTC.

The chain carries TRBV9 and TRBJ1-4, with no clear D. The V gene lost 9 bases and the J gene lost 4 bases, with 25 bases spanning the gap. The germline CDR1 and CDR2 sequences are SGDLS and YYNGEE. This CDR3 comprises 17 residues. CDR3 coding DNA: TGTGCCACCCTAACGAGGGCCCCGGCGAATGATAATGAAAAACTGTTTTTT. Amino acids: CATLTRAPANDNEKLFF.

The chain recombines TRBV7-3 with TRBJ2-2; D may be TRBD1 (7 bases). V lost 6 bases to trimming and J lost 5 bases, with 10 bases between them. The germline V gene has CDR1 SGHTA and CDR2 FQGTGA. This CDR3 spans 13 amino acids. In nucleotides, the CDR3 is TGTGCCAGCAGGACAGGGAGGACCGGGGAGCTGTTTTTT. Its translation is CASRTGRTGELFF. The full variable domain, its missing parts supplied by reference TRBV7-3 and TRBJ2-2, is GAGVSQTPSNKVTEKGKYVELRCDPISGHTALYWYRQSLGQGPEFLIYFQGTGAADDSGLPNDRFFAVRPEGSVSTLKIQRTERGDSAVYLCASRTGRTGELFFGEGSRLTVL.

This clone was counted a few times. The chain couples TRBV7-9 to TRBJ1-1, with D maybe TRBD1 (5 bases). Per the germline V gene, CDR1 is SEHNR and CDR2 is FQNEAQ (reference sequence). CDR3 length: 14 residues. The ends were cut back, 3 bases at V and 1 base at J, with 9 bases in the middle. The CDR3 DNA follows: TGTGCCAGCAGCTTTCCGGGGCAGAACACTGAAGCTTTCTTT. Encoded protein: CASSFPGQNTEAFF.

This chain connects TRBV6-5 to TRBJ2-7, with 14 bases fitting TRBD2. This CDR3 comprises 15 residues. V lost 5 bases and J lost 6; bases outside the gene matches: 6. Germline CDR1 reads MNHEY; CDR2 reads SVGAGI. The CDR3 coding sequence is TGTGCCAGCAGTGGGACTAGCGGGAGAGGGTGCGAGCAGTACTTC. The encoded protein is CASSGTSGRGCEQYF.

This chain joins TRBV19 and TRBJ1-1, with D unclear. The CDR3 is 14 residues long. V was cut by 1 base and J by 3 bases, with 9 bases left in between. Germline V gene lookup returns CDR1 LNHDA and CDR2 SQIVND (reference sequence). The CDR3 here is CASSIGRSDTEAFF. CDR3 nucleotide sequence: TGTGCCAGTAGTATAGGCAGGTCCGACACTGAAGCTTTCTTT.

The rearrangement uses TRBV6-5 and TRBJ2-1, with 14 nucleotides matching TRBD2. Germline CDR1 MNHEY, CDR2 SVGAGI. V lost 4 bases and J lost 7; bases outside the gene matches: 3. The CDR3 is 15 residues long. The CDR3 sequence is CASSLGLAGVNEQFF. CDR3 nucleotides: TGTGCCAGCAGTTTGGGACTAGCGGGGGTGAATGAGCAGTTCTTC.

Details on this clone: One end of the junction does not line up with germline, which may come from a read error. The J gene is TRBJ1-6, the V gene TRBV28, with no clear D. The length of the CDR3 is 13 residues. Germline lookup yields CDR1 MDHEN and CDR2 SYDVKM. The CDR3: CASSTHTGPSIRF. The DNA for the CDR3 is TGTGCCAGCAGTACCCACACCGGGCCTTCCATCCGCTTT.

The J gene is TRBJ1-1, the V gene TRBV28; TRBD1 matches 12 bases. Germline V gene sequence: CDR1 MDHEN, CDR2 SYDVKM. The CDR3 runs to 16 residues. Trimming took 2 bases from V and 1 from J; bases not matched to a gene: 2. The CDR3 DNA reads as TGTGCCAGCAGTTTAGGGACAGGGGGCCGGAACACTGAAGCTTTCTTT. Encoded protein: CASSLGTGGRNTEAFF.